This TCR beta chain was observed in a study of blood T cell repertoires in COVID-19. Profiling relied on immunoSEQ multiplex PCR, and the TCRdb table lists in-frame clones only, not all of them. The sample includes approximately 250,000 clones, approximately 85% of them seen just once. The germline gives CDR1 SGHRS, CDR2 YFSETQ. After removal of 4 bases from V and 6 bases from J, the junction contained 7 bases not matched to a gene. CDR3 length equals 14 residues. The chain joins TRBV5-1 to TRBJ1-1; TRBD1 agrees at 9 bases. The clonotype was recovered from a man aged 45-65 years with COVID-19, enrolled during active disease. Material: peripheral blood. CDR3 region: CASSQGTGTAEAFF. CDR3 coding DNA: TGCGCCAGCAGCCAAGGGACAGGGACCGCTGAAGCTTTCTTT. Full variable domain (remainder filled in from reference TRBV5-1 and TRBJ1-1): KAGVTQTPRYLIKTRGQQVTLSCSPISGHRSVSWYQQTPGQGLQFLFEYFSETQRNKGNFPGRFSGRQFSNSRSEMNVSTLELGDSALYLCASSQGTGTAEAFFGQGTRLTVV.